This is a list of T cell receptor beta chains from one sample in a study of OX40 agonist ivuxolimab in advanced cancers. Produced via immunoSEQ multiplex PCR; TCRdb's table is partial and in-frame only. The repertoire holds 19,000 or so clones, with more than 85% as singletons. This sample comprised CD4+ or CD8+ T cells sorted from blood, obtained in a trial of the OX40 agonist ivuxolimab. The receptors come from an adult with an advanced solid tumor such as melanoma, head and neck, liver or kidney cancer. The CDR3 runs from the conserved cysteine through the conserved F or W. Only part of the rows carry a size: once, few, many, or a class if the clone is expanded.

v_gene	abundance	j_gene	CDR3aa
TRBV5-6	-	TRBJ2-1	CASSLRLAAYNEQFF
TRBV27	medium-sized	TRBJ1-2	CASSFVGGRGYTF
TRBV19	-	TRBJ2-3	CASSIGTDPWGTDTQYF
TRBV15	-	TRBJ2-2	CATSTTPWELFF
TRBV21-1	once	TRBJ2-1	CASSKAGVSSYNEQFF
TRBV10-2	-	TRBJ2-1	CASSESDRGVYNEQFF
TRBV29-1	-	TRBJ2-5	CSVPGQGLPYF
TRBV11-2	-	TRBJ1-2	CASSFGQGYGYTF
TRBV4-1	few	TRBJ2-7	CASSQVATGGEQYF
TRBV6-1	-	TRBJ1-1	CASSEAAGGIPEAFF
TRBV30	-	TRBJ1-5	CAWSPGTGYGQPQHF
TRBV5-1	-	TRBJ1-2	CASSLAGGLEVHYGYTF